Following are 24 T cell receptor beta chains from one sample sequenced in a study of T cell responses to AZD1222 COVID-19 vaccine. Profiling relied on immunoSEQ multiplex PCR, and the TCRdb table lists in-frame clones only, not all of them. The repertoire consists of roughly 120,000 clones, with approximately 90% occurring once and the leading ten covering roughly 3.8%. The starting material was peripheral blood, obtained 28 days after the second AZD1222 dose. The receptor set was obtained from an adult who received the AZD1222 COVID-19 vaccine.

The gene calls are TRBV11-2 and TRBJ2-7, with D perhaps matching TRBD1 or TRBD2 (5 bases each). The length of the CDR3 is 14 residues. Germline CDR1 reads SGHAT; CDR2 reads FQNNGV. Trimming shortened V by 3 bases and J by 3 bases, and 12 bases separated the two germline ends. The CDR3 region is CASSFTGLGYEQYF. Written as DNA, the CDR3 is TGTGCCAGCAGCTTTACGGGGCTGGGCTACGAGCAGTACTTC.

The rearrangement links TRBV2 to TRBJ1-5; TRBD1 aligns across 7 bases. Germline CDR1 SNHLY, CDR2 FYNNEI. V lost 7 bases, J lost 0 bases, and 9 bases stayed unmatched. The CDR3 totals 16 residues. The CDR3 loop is CASTDWTGYSNQPQHF. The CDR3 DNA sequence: TGTGCCAGCACCGACTGGACAGGATATAGCAATCAGCCCCAGCATTTT.

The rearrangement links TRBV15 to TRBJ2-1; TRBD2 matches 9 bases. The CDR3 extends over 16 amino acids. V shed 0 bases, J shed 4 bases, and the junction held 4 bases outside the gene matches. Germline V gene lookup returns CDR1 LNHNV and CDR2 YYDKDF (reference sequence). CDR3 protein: CATSRDPSGIYNEQFF. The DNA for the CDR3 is TGTGCCACCAGCAGAGACCCTAGCGGGATTTACAATGAGCAGTTCTTC.

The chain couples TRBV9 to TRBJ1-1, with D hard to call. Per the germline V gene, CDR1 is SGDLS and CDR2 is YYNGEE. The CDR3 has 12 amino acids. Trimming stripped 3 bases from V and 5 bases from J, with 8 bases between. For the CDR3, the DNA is TGTGCCAGCAGCGATGGGGAGACTGAAGCTTTCTTT. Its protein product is CASSDGETEAFF.

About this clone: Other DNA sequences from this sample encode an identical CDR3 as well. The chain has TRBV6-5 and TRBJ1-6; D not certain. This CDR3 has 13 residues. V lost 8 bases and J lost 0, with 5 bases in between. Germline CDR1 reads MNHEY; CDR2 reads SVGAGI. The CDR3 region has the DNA TGTGCCAGCCTGAGCTCCTATAATTCACCCCTCCACTTT. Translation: CASLSSYNSPLHF.

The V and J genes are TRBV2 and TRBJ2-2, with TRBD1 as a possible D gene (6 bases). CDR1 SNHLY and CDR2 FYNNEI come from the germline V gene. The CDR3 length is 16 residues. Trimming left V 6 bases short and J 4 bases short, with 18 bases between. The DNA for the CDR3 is TGTGCCAGCAGAGCATCGGGACAAATATTCACCGGGGAGCTGTTTTTT. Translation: CASRASGQIFTGELFF.

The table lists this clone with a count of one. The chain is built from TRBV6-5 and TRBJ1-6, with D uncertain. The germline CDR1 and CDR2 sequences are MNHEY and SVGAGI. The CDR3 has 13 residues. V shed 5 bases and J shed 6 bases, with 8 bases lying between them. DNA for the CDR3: TGTGCCAGCAGTCGCAGGAGTAATTCACCCCTCCACTTT. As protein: CASSRRSNSPLHF.

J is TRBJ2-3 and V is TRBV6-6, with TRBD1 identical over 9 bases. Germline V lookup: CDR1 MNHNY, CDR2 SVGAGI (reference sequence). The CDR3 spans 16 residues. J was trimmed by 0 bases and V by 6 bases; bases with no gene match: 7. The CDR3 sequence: CASRPDRGISTDTQYF. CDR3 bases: TGTGCCAGCAGGCCCGACAGGGGGATTAGCACAGATACGCAGTATTTT.

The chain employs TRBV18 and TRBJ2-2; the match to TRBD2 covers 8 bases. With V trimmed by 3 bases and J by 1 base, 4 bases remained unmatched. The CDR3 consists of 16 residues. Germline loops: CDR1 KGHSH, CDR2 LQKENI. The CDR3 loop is CASSPTSGRNTGELFF. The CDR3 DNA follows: TGTGCCAGCTCACCCACCAGCGGGAGGAACACCGGGGAGCTGTTTTTT.

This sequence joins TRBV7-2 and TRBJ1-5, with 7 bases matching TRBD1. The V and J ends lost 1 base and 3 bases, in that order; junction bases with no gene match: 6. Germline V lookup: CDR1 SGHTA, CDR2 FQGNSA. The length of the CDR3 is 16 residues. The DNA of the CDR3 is TGTGCCAGCAGCTTAGGACAGGGTGGGATCAATCAGCCCCAGCATTTT. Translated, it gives CASSLGQGGINQPQHF.

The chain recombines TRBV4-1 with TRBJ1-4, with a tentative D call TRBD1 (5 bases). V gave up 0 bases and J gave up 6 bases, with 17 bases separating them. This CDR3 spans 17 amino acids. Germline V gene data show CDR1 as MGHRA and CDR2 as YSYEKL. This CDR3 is CASSQELSAWGYEKLFF. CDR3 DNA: TGCGCCAGCAGCCAAGAACTCTCTGCCTGGGGGTATGAAAAACTGTTTTTT.

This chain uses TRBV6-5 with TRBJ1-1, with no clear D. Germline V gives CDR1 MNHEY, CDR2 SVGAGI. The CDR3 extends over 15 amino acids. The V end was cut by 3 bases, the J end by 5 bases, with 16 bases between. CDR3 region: CASSYGSSKGTEAFF. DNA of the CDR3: TGTGCCAGCAGTTATGGTTCCAGTAAGGGTACTGAAGCTTTCTTT.

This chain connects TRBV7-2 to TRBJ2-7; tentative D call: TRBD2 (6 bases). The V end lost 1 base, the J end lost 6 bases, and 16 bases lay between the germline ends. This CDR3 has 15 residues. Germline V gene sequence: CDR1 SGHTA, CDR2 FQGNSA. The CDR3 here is CASSLDPRGGVEQYF. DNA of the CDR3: TGTGCCAGCAGCTTAGATCCCAGAGGAGGGGTCGAGCAGTACTTC.

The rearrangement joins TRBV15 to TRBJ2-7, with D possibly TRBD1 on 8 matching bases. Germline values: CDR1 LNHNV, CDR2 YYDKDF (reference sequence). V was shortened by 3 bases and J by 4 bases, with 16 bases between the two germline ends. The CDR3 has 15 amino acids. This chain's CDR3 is CATSSNRGGRYEQYF. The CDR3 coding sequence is TGTGCCACCAGCAGCAACAGGGGGGGTAGGTACGAGCAGTACTTC. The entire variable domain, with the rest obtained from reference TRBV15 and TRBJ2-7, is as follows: DAMVIQNPRYQVTQFGKPVTLSCSQTLNHNVMYWYQQKSSQAPKLLFHYYDKDFNNEADTPDNFQSRRPNTSFCFLDIRSPGLGDTAMYLCATSSNRGGRYEQYFGPGTRLTVT.

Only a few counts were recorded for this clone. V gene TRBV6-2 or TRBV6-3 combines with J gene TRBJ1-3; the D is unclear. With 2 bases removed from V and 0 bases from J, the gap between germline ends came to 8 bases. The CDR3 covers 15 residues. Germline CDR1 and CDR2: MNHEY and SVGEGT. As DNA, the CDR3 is TGTGCCAGCAGTTACCCCAGGAGCTCTGGAAACACCATATATTTT. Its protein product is CASSYPRSSGNTIYF.

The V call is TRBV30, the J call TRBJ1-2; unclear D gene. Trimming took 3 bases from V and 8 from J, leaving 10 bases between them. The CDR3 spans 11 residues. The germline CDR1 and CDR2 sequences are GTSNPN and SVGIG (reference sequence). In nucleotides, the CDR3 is TGTGCCTGGAGCAGCTCTGGAGGCTACACCTTC. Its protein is CAWSSSGGYTF.

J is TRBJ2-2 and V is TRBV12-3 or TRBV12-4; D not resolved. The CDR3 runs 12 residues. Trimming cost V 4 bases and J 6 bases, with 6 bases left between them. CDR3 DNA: TGTGCCAGCAGTTCCGATTCCGGGGAGCTGTTTTTT. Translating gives CASSSDSGELFF.

Here the CDR3 DNA reads TGTGCCAGCAGCTTAGCCGGGACAGGGTATGACCACTTGCTTCAGCCCCAGCATTTT. Amino acid sequence: CASSLAGTGYDHLLQPQHF. The V call is TRBV7-9, the J call TRBJ1-5; 9 nucleotides line up with TRBD1. V trimming: 0 bases; J trimming: 6 bases; junction bases outside the gene matches: 15. The CDR3 contains 19 residues. CDR1 and CDR2 (germline): SEHNR, FQNEAQ (reference sequence).

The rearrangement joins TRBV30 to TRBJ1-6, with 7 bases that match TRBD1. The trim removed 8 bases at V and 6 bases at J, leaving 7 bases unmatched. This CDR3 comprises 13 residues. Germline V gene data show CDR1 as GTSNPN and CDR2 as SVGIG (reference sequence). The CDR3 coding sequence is TGTGCCGGCGGGACAGATTTTAATTCACCCCTCCACTTT. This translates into CAGGTDFNSPLHF. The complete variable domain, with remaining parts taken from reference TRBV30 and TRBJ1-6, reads SQTIHQWPATLVQPVGSPLSLECTVEGTSNPNLYWYRQAAGRGLQLLFYSVGIGQISSEVPQNLSASRPQDRQFILSSKKLLLSDSGFYLCAGGTDFNSPLHFGNGTRLTVT.

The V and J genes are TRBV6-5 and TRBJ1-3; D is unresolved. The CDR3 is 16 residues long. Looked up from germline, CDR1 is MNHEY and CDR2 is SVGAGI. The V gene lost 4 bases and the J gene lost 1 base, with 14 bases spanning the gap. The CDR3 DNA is TGTGCCAGCAGTTCTCCTGCGGGGAGATCTGGAAACACCATATATTTT. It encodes CASSSPAGRSGNTIYF.

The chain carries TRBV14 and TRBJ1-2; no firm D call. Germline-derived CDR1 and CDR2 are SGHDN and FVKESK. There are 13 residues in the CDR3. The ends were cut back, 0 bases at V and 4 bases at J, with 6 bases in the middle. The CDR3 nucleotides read TGTGCCAGCAGCCAAGATTGGCTCTATGGCTACACCTTC. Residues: CASSQDWLYGYTF.

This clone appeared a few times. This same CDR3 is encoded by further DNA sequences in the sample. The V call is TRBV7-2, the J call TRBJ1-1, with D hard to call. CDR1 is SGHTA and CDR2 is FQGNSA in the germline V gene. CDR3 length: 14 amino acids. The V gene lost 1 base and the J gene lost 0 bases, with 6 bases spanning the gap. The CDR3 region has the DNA TGTGCCAGCAGCTTAGGGCGGCTGAACACTGAAGCTTTCTTT. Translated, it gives CASSLGRLNTEAFF.

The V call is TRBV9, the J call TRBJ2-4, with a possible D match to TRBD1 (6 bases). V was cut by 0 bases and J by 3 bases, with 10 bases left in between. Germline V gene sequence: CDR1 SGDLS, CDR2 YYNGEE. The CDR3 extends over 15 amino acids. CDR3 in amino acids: CASSVEPDSKNIQYF. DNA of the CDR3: TGTGCCAGCAGCGTAGAGCCGGACAGCAAAAACATTCAGTACTTC. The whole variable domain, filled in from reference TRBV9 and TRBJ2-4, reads DSGVTQTPKHLITATGQRVTLRCSPRSGDLSVYWYQQSLDQGLQFLIQYYNGEERAKGNILERFSAQQFPDLHSELNLSSLELGDSALYFCASSVEPDSKNIQYFGAGTRLSVL.

DNA of the CDR3: TGTGCCAGCAGCTTCGGGACTCAAGAGACCCAGTACTTC. This sequence encodes CASSFGTQETQYF. The rearrangement joins TRBV11-2 to TRBJ2-5, with TRBD2 as a possible D gene (6 bases). Germline V CDR1 and CDR2: SGHAT, FQNNGV. Trimming removed 3 bases at V and 2 bases at J, with 7 bases between. The CDR3 loop spans 13 amino acids.